The 30 T cell receptor beta chains presented below share a single source sample, sequenced in a study of T-cell reconstitution after alpha-beta-depleted transplantation in children. General study findings and limits: The main origin of T-cell counts and diversity one year after transplant was newly produced T cells.

Their antigens remain unidentified. During its preparation, the TCRbeta library received unique molecular identifiers. TCRdb analysed the PCR reads with MiXCR anew, one entry per CDR3 protein. The sample holds about 300,000 distinct CDR3 sequences, less than 9.5% seen once. This specimen was peripheral blood, taken 360 days after TCRalphabeta/CD19-depleted stem cell transplant. All receptors come from a female patient aged 2 to 10 who had a stem cell transplant for Fanconi anemia, so the T cells may come from the graft donor.

This clonotype was detected many times. The J gene is TRBJ1-5, the V gene TRBV10-3; TRBD1 matches at 8 bases. CDR1 is ENHRY, CDR2 SYGVKD, per germline. V dropped 3 bases and J dropped 5; count of bases not matched to a gene: 9. The CDR3 loop spans 16 amino acids. This CDR3 reads CAISELQGAGDQPQHF. The DNA for the CDR3 is TGTGCCATCAGTGAATTGCAGGGGGCAGGCGATCAGCCCCAGCATTTT.

This clonotype was seen repeatedly, ten times or more. The rearrangement joins TRBV18 to TRBJ2-5; D is uncertain. With 4 bases removed from V and 0 bases from J, the gap between germline ends came to 12 bases. CDR3 length: 15 residues. In germline, CDR1 is KGHSH, CDR2 LQKENI. The CDR3 loop is CASSQTTPNQETQYF. The DNA of the CDR3 is TGTGCCAGCTCACAGACGACCCCGAACCAAGAGACCCAGTACTTC.

The chain carries TRBV7-6 and TRBJ1-1; a possible D gene is TRBD1 (5 bases). This CDR3 region has 16 residues. Germline V gene sequence: CDR1 SGHVS, CDR2 FNYEAQ. V was cut by 0 bases and J by 0 bases, with 11 bases left in between. The CDR3 DNA reads as TGTGCCAGCAGCTTAGCGTCGGCAGGGATGAACACTGAAGCTTTCTTT. It is translated as CASSLASAGMNTEAFF.

This clonotype was observed at least ten times. The chain combines TRBV15 with TRBJ2-1; 9 bases are a match to TRBD2. Germline trimming cut 2 bases from V and 2 bases from J; bases unmatched to any gene: 4. The CDR3 totals 16 residues. CDR1 LNHNV and CDR2 YYDKDF come from the germline V gene (reference sequence). The CDR3 DNA is TGTGCCACCAGCAGATCTAGCGGGACCACCTACAATGAGCAGTTCTTC. Its translation is CATSRSSGTTYNEQFF.

This clonotype was recorded many times. The chain is built from TRBV21-1 and TRBJ2-1; the table gives TRBD2 as D, unverified against the DNA. TRBV21-1 is annotated as a pseudogene. The CDR3 is made up of 15 amino acids. The CDR3 region has the DNA TGTGCCAGCATCTCCGGGACTAGCGGGATGGATGAGCAGTTCTTC. Its translation: CASISGTSGMDEQFF.

The rearrangement uses TRBV27 and TRBJ1-2, with a possible D match to TRBD1 (6 bases). V lost 6 bases and J 1 base, leaving 15 bases between the germline ends. The CDR3 totals 15 residues. The V gene's germline CDR1 is MNHEY and CDR2 SMNVEV (reference sequence). The CDR3 region has the DNA TGTGCCAGCAGATCCCTCGGAGGGGGTAACTATGGCTACACCTTC. Translating gives CASRSLGGGNYGYTF.

For this clonotype: A much larger clone lies a single base off, so this may be a read error. V gene TRBV20-1 combines with J gene TRBJ2-3; D gene unclear. The V and J ends lost 4 bases and 3 bases respectively, with 5 bases between them. CDR1 and CDR2 from the germline V gene are DFQATT and SNEGSKA (reference sequence). The CDR3 length is 11 residues. Here the CDR3 reads CSATRTDTQYF. The CDR3 region has the DNA TGCAGTGCTACTAGGACAGATACGCAGTATTTT.

This clonotype was observed many times. V and J are TRBV12-3 or TRBV12-4 and TRBJ2-3; D is ambiguous. CDR3 size: 13 residues. V lost 0 bases to trimming and J lost 7 bases, with 8 bases between them. The CDR3 spells CASSLAFPYTQYF. Here the CDR3 DNA reads TGTGCCAGCAGTTTAGCGTTCCCCTATACGCAGTATTTT.

The rearrangement links TRBV6-1 to TRBJ2-7; D is ambiguous. Germline V gene sequence: CDR1 MNHNS, CDR2 SASEGT. The V gene lost 2 bases and the J gene lost 2 bases, with 16 bases spanning the gap. This CDR3 contains 16 residues. This CDR3 is CASSEWMGGQTYEQYV. The CDR3 DNA is TGTGCCAGCAGTGAATGGATGGGCGGCCAAACCTACGAGCAGTACGTC.

The rearrangement joins TRBV27 to TRBJ1-1; D not resolved. In germline, CDR1 is MNHEY, CDR2 SMNVEV (reference sequence). The germline V and J ends were trimmed by 6 bases and 1 base, with 15 bases remaining between them. There are 15 residues in the CDR3. The CDR3 DNA sequence: TGTGCCAGCAGGCAACTGAGGACGGGGAACACTGAAGCTTTCTTT. Protein product: CASRQLRTGNTEAFF.

This clonotype turned up a few times. This chain connects TRBV14 to TRBJ1-1, with no clear D. V was cut by 6 bases and J by 1 base, with 12 bases left in between. Germline CDR1 is SGHDN and CDR2 is FVKESK. The length of the CDR3 is 14 residues. The chain's CDR3 is CASSRFGPNTEAFF. CDR3 nucleotide sequence: TGTGCCAGCAGTCGTTTCGGGCCGAACACTGAAGCTTTCTTT. Filled out from reference TRBV14 and TRBJ1-1, the complete variable domain reads EAGVTQFPSHSVIEKGQTVTLRCDPISGHDNLYWYRRVMGKEIKFLLHFVKESKQDESGMPNNRFLAERTGGTYSTLKVQPAELEDSGVYFCASSRFGPNTEAFFGQGTRLTVV.

There are many counts of this clonotype. The chain employs TRBV7-9 and TRBJ2-3; D remains unclear. The germline CDR1 and CDR2 sequences are SEHNR and FQNEAQ (reference sequence). The CDR3 has 15 residues. V lost 3 bases and J 1 base, leaving 11 bases between the germline ends. CDR3: CASSFPTRGTDTQYF. The CDR3 DNA is TGTGCCAGCAGCTTTCCCACAAGGGGCACAGATACGCAGTATTTT.

V gene TRBV5-1 combines with J gene TRBJ2-1; 10 bases match TRBD2. Germline CDR1 reads SGHRS; CDR2 reads YFSETQ. Unmatched junction bases numbered 15, after V lost 4 bases and J lost 8 bases. The CDR3 totals 17 residues. This chain's CDR3 is CASSISVAGGPRHEQFF. CDR3 coding DNA: TGCGCCAGCAGCATCTCGGTAGCGGGGGGCCCTAGGCATGAGCAGTTCTTC.

This sequence joins TRBV28 and TRBJ1-4; possible D gene TRBD1, 5 bases. From germline, CDR1 is MDHEN and CDR2 SYDVKM. The germline V and J ends were trimmed by 6 bases and 4 bases, with 12 bases remaining between them. The CDR3 spans 14 residues. CDR3 region: CASSSTVNNEKLFF. Written as DNA, the CDR3 is TGTGCCAGCAGCTCGACAGTAAATAATGAAAAACTGTTTTTT.

This rearrangement joins TRBV30 to TRBJ2-3; TRBD1 or TRBD2 may be the D gene (5 bases each). The CDR3 sequence is 15 residues long. The germline V gene encodes CDR1 GTSNPN and CDR2 SVGIG (reference sequence). V was trimmed by 0 bases and J by 2 bases, leaving 12 bases between them. In DNA form, the CDR3 reads TGTGCCTGGAGTGTGCCCGGGACCCTCACAGATACGCAGTATTTT. Its translation is CAWSVPGTLTDTQYF.

CDR3 sequence (DNA): TGTGCCAGCCAGGTAACCGACAGGGCCGAGCATCAGCCCCAGCATTTT. It encodes CASQVTDRAEHQPQHF. This chain links TRBV27 with TRBJ1-5, with 7 bases that match TRBD1. Germline V gene lookup returns CDR1 MNHEY and CDR2 SMNVEV (reference sequence). V trimming: 8 bases; J trimming: 5 bases; junction bases outside the gene matches: 15. This CDR3 contains 16 residues.

This clonotype was counted many times. The chain couples TRBV20-1 to TRBJ2-3; possibly TRBD1 for D (6 bases). With 7 bases removed from V and 4 bases from J, the gap between germline ends came to 12 bases. This CDR3 has 12 residues. From germline, CDR1 is DFQATT and CDR2 SNEGSKA (reference sequence). CDR3 sequence: CSGAQGPDTQYF. For the CDR3, the DNA is TGCAGTGGTGCCCAGGGGCCAGATACGCAGTATTTT.

The CDR3 sequence is CASSLQDNEQFF. The CDR3 DNA follows: TGTGCCAGCAGCTTACAAGACAATGAGCAGTTCTTC. This chain links TRBV13 with TRBJ2-1; D gene unclear. Germline V gives CDR1 PRHDT, CDR2 FYEKMQ (reference sequence). The CDR3 is 12 residues long. The V gene lost 2 bases and the J gene lost 5 bases, with 4 bases spanning the gap.

The chain is built from TRBV10-3 and TRBJ2-2, with TRBD2 matching 7 bases. The CDR3 is made up of 13 amino acids. The ends lost 6 bases at V and 3 bases at J; junction bases unmatched: 1. Germline assignment: CDR1 ENHRY and CDR2 SYGVKD. The CDR3 reads CAISSGDTGELFF. DNA of the CDR3: TGTGCCATCAGCAGCGGGGACACCGGGGAGCTGTTTTTT.

This clonotype was observed a few times. The chain is built from TRBV5-1 and TRBJ2-7; D might be TRBD1 (5 bases). This CDR3 comprises 12 residues. The V gene lost 2 bases and the J gene lost 6 bases, with 9 bases spanning the gap. CDR1 SGHRS and CDR2 YFSETQ come from the germline V gene. CDR3 residues: CASSFDRSEQYF. The CDR3, as DNA: TGCGCCAGCAGCTTCGACAGATCCGAGCAGTACTTC.

In this sample, this clonotype turned up many times. The chain joins TRBV20-1 to TRBJ2-1; D ambiguous. Deletions cut 0 bases from V and 9 bases from J, with 21 bases between. Per the germline V gene, CDR1 is DFQATT and CDR2 is SNEGSKA (reference sequence). CDR3 length: 16 amino acids. Written as DNA, the CDR3 is TGCAGTGCTAGAGATGGTGGGGTTAGTATGTATGGTGAGCAGTTCTTC. It is translated as CSARDGGVSMYGEQFF.

This clonotype was observed many times. This chain links TRBV5-5 with TRBJ1-3, with 8 bases that match TRBD1. CDR1 and CDR2 from the germline V gene are SGHKS and YYEKEE (reference sequence). V was clipped by 1 base and J by 2 bases; unmatched bases: 8. This CDR3 spans 17 amino acids. The CDR3, as DNA: TGTGCCAGCAGCTTGTACGGACAGGGTGGAACTGGAAACACCATATATTTT. Translation: CASSLYGQGGTGNTIYF.

Details on this clonotype: This may come from a read error, since a much larger clone is one base off. The rearrangement uses TRBV5-1 and TRBJ2-7, with a weak D call TRBD2 (6 bases). Germline V gives CDR1 SGHRS, CDR2 YFSETQ. The CDR3 runs 14 residues. CDR3 DNA: TGCGCCAGAAGCTGGGGGGACGGATTCTACGAGCAGTACTTC. Translating it yields CARSWGDGFYEQYF.

This clonotype occurred many times. The J gene is TRBJ1-2, the V gene TRBV7-9; D is unresolved. Per germline, CDR1 SEHNR and CDR2 FQNEAQ (reference sequence). The CDR3 extends over 12 amino acids. Between the trimmed V and J ends, which lost 5 bases and 4 bases, there was a span of 8 bases. The CDR3 loop reads CASSLSLYGYTF. CDR3 nucleotide sequence: TGTGCCAGCAGCCTATCCCTCTATGGCTACACCTTC.

This clonotype was seen a few times. A much bigger clone sits one base away, suggesting this may be a read error. CDR3 DNA: TGTGCCATCAGTTTAACCCACGTTAGCGGGAGAAGCAGATACGAGCAGTACTTC. As protein: CAISLTHVSGRSRYEQYF. This sequence joins TRBV12-3 or TRBV12-4 and TRBJ2-7, with TRBD2 matching over 9 bases. CDR3 length equals 18 residues.

At least ten counts were recorded for this clonotype. The chain has TRBV20-1 and TRBJ2-3; no clear D gene. There are 15 residues in the CDR3. V gave up 0 bases and J gave up 4 bases, with 14 bases separating them. The germline CDR1 and CDR2 sequences are DFQATT and SNEGSKA (reference sequence). The CDR3 region is CSARDHVRGPDTQYF. The DNA for the CDR3 is TGCAGTGCTAGAGATCACGTTCGAGGACCAGATACGCAGTATTTT.

This clonotype was recorded many times. The chain employs TRBV7-8 and TRBJ2-7, with 9 bases that match TRBD2. Germline V gives CDR1 SGHVS, CDR2 FQNEAQ. The trim removed 3 bases at V and 0 bases at J, leaving 9 bases unmatched. The CDR3 extends over 17 amino acids. In DNA form, the CDR3 reads TGTGCCAGCAGCTTTACAGAGCGGGAGGTCAGCTCCTACGAGCAGTACTTC. Its translation: CASSFTEREVSSYEQYF.

This clonotype was picked up a small number of times. V is TRBV9 and J is TRBJ2-1, with D possibly being TRBD1 or TRBD2 (6 bases each). V gave up 1 base and J gave up 1 base, with 12 bases separating them. The CDR3 has 16 residues. Germline CDR1 reads SGDLS; CDR2 reads YYNGEE. The CDR3 loop is CASSVNGGASYNEQFF. For the CDR3, the DNA is TGTGCCAGCAGCGTAAACGGGGGCGCGTCCTACAATGAGCAGTTCTTC. The full variable domain, rest sourced from reference TRBV9 and TRBJ2-1, is DSGVTQTPKHLITATGQRVTLRCSPRSGDLSVYWYQQSLDQGLQFLIQYYNGEERAKGNILERFSAQQFPDLHSELNLSSLELGDSALYFCASSVNGGASYNEQFFGPGTRLTVL.

This clonotype was observed many times. This chain uses TRBV12-3 or TRBV12-4 with TRBJ2-3; D tentatively fits TRBD1 or TRBD2 (5 bases each). V lost 3 bases and J 3 bases, leaving 13 bases between the germline ends. CDR3 length: 15 residues. The CDR3 DNA sequence: TGTGCCAGCAGTTTTTCAGGGAGAGGGACAGATACGCAGTATTTT. Its protein is CASSFSGRGTDTQYF.

This clonotype was recorded many times. The chain carries TRBV7-9 and TRBJ2-3; TRBD2 matches 9 bases. This CDR3 is 16 amino acids long. The germline gives CDR1 SEHNR, CDR2 FQNEAQ (reference sequence). J gave up 5 bases and V 2 bases, and 8 bases lay outside the gene matches. In DNA form, the CDR3 reads TGTGCCAGCAGCTTAAGGTCTAGCGGGGCTCTAGATACGCAGTATTTT. This translates into CASSLRSSGALDTQYF.